This TCR beta chain originates from a study of Tregs in tolerant kidney transplant recipients. Assay: immunoSEQ multiplex PCR; the TCRdb copy retains only in-frame clones and omits some. The sample contains 6,500 to 10,000 clones, approximately 46% of which appear only once. Regarding this clone: Antigen specificity is unknown.

Trimming took 6 bases from V and 8 from J, leaving 17 bases between them. Germline CDR1 and CDR2: MNHEY and SVGAGI. This CDR3 is 14 amino acids long. The chain links TRBV6-5 to TRBJ2-1; D is perhaps TRBD1 or TRBD2 (6 bases each). The clonotype was recovered from a human donor in good health. Sequenced: CD4+ T cells from blood cultured with allogeneic cells. In nucleotides, the CDR3 is TGTGCCAGCAGCCTTGACGGGGGCGCGGATGAGCAGTTCTTC. Translation gives CASSLDGGADEQFF.